A single sample is the source of the 21 T cell receptor beta chains below, sequenced in a study of CD8 T cells in Susac syndrome. Random hexamers were used to reverse transcribe the RNA input (about 0.5 to 1 ug). TCRdb redid the calling of the immunoSEQ multiplex PCR reads with MiXCR, one entry per CDR3 protein. The table has about 190,000 distinct CDR3 sequences, approximately 95% seen once. Sequenced: CD4+ T cells from PBMCs. These receptor sequences come from a human donor in good health.

The chain links TRBV6-1 to TRBJ1-2; 10 bases fit TRBD1. Germline trimming cut 10 bases from V and 9 bases from J; bases unmatched to any gene: 11. CDR1 and CDR2 (germline): MNHNS, SASEGT. The CDR3 is 13 residues long. The chain's CDR3 is CATSAGQGTSYTF. CDR3 nucleotides: TGTGCCACCAGCGCGGGACAGGGGACGAGCTACACCTTC.

The chain uses TRBV12-3 or TRBV12-4 and TRBJ2-6, with D unclear. V was pared by 7 bases and J by 0 bases, with 10 bases between. The CDR3 length is 15 residues. DNA of the CDR3: TGTGCCAGCAAGAACAGAGTCTCTGGGGCCAACGTCCTGACTTTC. Its translation: CASKNRVSGANVLTF.

The chain employs TRBV7-8 and TRBJ2-1; D unclear. The CDR3 extends over 13 amino acids. V was clipped by 10 bases and J by 1 base, with 11 bases between them. From germline, CDR1 is SGHVS and CDR2 FQNEAQ. This CDR3 is CATGYTSYNEQFF. DNA for the CDR3: TGTGCCACCGGGTATACGTCCTACAATGAGCAGTTCTTC.

The rearrangement joins TRBV7-2 to TRBJ1-1; D remains ambiguous. The germline V and J ends were trimmed by 5 bases and 0 bases, with 10 bases remaining between them. This CDR3 spans 14 amino acids. Germline CDR1 SGHTA, CDR2 FQGNSA. Here the CDR3 reads CASSQDGLNTEAFF. In DNA form, the CDR3 reads TGTGCCAGCAGCCAAGACGGCTTGAACACTGAAGCTTTCTTT.

V is TRBV20-1 and J is TRBJ2-7, with a tentative D call TRBD1 (5 bases). Germline loops: CDR1 DFQATT, CDR2 SNEGSKA (reference sequence). The CDR3 is made up of 10 amino acids. The V and J ends lost 5 bases and 6 bases respectively, with 8 bases between them. The CDR3 DNA is TGCAGTGCTCCAGGGTTCGAGCAGTACTTC. It is translated as CSAPGFEQYF.

The rearrangement uses TRBV14 and TRBJ1-6; D call uncertain. The CDR3 runs 13 residues. The germline gives CDR1 SGHDN, CDR2 FVKESK. V shed 4 bases and J shed 10 bases, with 11 bases lying between them. CDR3 sequence reads: CASSPQVRSPLHF. In DNA form, the CDR3 reads TGTGCCAGCAGCCCTCAGGTGCGATCACCCCTCCACTTT.

This clonotype has only a few counts. The chain employs TRBV27 and TRBJ2-7; 7 bases align to TRBD1. J lost 0 bases, V lost 5 bases, and 13 bases had no gene match. The CDR3 length is 17 residues. Germline assignment: CDR1 MNHEY and CDR2 SMNVEV (reference sequence). This chain's CDR3 is CASSLRVITGASYEQYF. The CDR3 nucleotides read TGTGCCAGCAGTCTTCGTGTGATAACAGGGGCCTCCTACGAGCAGTACTTC.

The V gene is TRBV28, the J gene TRBJ1-2; no clear D gene. The CDR3 consists of 12 residues. CDR1 and CDR2 from the germline V gene are MDHEN and SYDVKM. V was trimmed by 5 bases and J by 5 bases, leaving 9 bases between them. The CDR3 loop is CASSGEVYGYTF. The CDR3 nucleotides read TGTGCCAGCAGTGGGGAGGTTTATGGCTACACCTTC.

V and J are TRBV7-9 and TRBJ1-2; D is uncertain. This CDR3 spans 13 amino acids. Trimming removed 2 bases from V and 5 bases from J, with 9 bases in between. Looked up from germline, CDR1 is SEHNR and CDR2 is FQNEAQ (reference sequence). CDR3 amino acids: CASSLSPGYGYTF. CDR3 nucleotides: TGTGCCAGCAGCTTAAGCCCGGGTTATGGCTACACCTTC.

The chain carries TRBV27 and TRBJ2-1; 11 nucleotides align to TRBD2. CDR1 and CDR2 from the germline V gene are MNHEY and SMNVEV (reference sequence). Trimming cost V 6 bases and J 10 bases; bases outside gene matches: 17. This CDR3 spans 17 amino acids. CDR3 nucleotides: TGTGCCAGCAGCACCGAGCTAGCGGGGGGACGTGGGGTGGAGCAGTTCTTC. Protein sequence: CASSTELAGGRGVEQFF.

The chain links TRBV9 to TRBJ1-1; tentatively, D is TRBD1 (6 bases). The V end was cut by 4 bases, the J end by 1 base, with 14 bases between. CDR1 is SGDLS and CDR2 is YYNGEE in the germline V gene. The CDR3 is 15 residues long. CDR3: CASSLTGVGNTEAFF. The CDR3 DNA reads TGTGCCAGCAGCTTGACAGGCGTCGGGAACACTGAAGCTTTCTTT.

The J gene is TRBJ1-1, the V gene TRBV29-1; D unresolved. Germline lookup yields CDR1 SQVTM and CDR2 ANQGSEA. CDR3 length equals 16 residues. The V gene lost 8 bases and the J gene lost 0 bases, with 22 bases spanning the gap. CDR3 DNA: TGCAGCCCGAGGTTCCCCTCCCCGGATTTGAACACTGAAGCTTTCTTT. Translating gives CSPRFPSPDLNTEAFF.

The chain joins TRBV12-3 or TRBV12-4 to TRBJ2-3, with 12 nucleotides matching TRBD2. This CDR3 has 15 amino acids. V lost 7 bases and J lost 3; bases outside the gene matches: 5. CDR3 sequence reads: CASIETSGGTDTQYF. The CDR3 DNA is TGTGCCAGCATCGAGACTAGCGGGGGAACAGATACGCAGTATTTT.

V is TRBV28 and J is TRBJ2-4; D might be TRBD1 (6 bases). V was pared by 5 bases and J by 2 bases, with 19 bases between. Germline V gene lookup returns CDR1 MDHEN and CDR2 SYDVKM. The CDR3 is 17 residues long. The CDR3 sequence is CASSPPGPGVTKNIQYF. The CDR3 nucleotides are TGTGCCAGCAGTCCCCCAGGTCCAGGGGTGACCAAAAACATTCAGTACTTC.

V is TRBV3-1 and J is TRBJ1-1; 9 bases match TRBD1. Germline values: CDR1 LGHDT, CDR2 YNNKEL (reference sequence). V lost 0 bases to trimming and J lost 10 bases; unmatched junction nucleotides: 6. CDR3 length: 14 residues. The CDR3 DNA sequence: TGTGCCAGCAGCCAAGATCACAGGGGGCGCGGAGCTTTCTTT. Translating it yields CASSQDHRGRGAFF.

The V gene is TRBV3-1, the J gene TRBJ2-1; 9 positions match TRBD1. Per the germline V gene, CDR1 is LGHDT and CDR2 is YNNKEL (reference sequence). The CDR3 totals 16 residues. Losses at the gene ends were 5 bases for V and 4 bases for J; bases not matched to a gene: 9. The CDR3 bases are TGTGCCAGCAGCTCCTACCGGGACAGGGATTACAATGAGCAGTTCTTC. It translates to CASSSYRDRDYNEQFF.

The gene calls are TRBV7-2 and TRBJ2-5, with D possibly TRBD1 on 6 matching bases. V was trimmed by 3 bases and J by 4 bases, leaving 9 bases between them. Looked up from germline, CDR1 is SGHTA and CDR2 is FQGNSA. The length of the CDR3 is 13 residues. The CDR3 bases are TGTGCCAGCAGCTTGGTCAGGGGAGAGACCCAGTACTTC. It codes for CASSLVRGETQYF.

J is TRBJ1-4 and V is TRBV15, with D unresolved. The CDR3 is made up of 13 amino acids. V lost 0 bases, J lost 8 bases, and 7 bases lay in between. From germline, CDR1 is LNHNV and CDR2 YYDKDF (reference sequence). CDR3 nucleotides: TGTGCCACCAGCAGAGATACTCGGGAAAAACTGTTTTTT. Translated: CATSRDTREKLFF.

This rearrangement joins TRBV29-1 to TRBJ1-1; D is uncertain. This CDR3 contains 13 residues. CDR1 is SQVTM, CDR2 ANQGSEA, per germline. The V end was cut by 4 bases, the J end by 6 bases, with 15 bases between. CDR3: CSVAAQLNAEAFF. In DNA, the CDR3 is TGCAGCGTTGCAGCCCAACTCAACGCTGAAGCTTTCTTT.

This chain links TRBV12-3 or TRBV12-4 with TRBJ1-2; D is undetermined. The V end was cut by 6 bases, the J end by 0 bases, with 5 bases between. There are 12 residues in the CDR3. The CDR3 nucleotides are TGTGCCAGCAGCAAAACTAACTATGGCTACACCTTC. As protein: CASSKTNYGYTF.

The chain links TRBV29-1 to TRBJ1-1; D remains ambiguous. This CDR3 contains 13 residues. Trimming cost V 1 base and J 11 bases, with 17 bases left between them. Germline assignment: CDR1 SQVTM and CDR2 ANQGSEA. The CDR3 nucleotides are TGCAGCGTTGAAGGAAGATTTAACCTAGGGGCTTTCTTT. Translation gives CSVEGRFNLGAFF.